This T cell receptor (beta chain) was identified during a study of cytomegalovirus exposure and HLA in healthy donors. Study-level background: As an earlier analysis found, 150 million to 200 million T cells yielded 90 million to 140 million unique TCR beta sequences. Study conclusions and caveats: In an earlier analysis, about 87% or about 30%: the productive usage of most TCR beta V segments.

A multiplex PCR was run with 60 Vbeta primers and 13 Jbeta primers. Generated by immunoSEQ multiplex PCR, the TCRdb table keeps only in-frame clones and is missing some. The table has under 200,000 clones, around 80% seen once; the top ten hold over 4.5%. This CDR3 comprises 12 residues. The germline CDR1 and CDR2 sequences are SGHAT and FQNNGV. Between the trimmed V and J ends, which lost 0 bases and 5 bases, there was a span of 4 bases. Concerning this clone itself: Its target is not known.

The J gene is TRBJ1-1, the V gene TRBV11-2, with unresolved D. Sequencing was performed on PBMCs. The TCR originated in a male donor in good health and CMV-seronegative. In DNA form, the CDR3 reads TGTGCCAGCAGCTTAGACGGTACTGAAGCTTTCTTT. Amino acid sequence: CASSLDGTEAFF. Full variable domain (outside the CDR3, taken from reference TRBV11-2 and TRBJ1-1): EAGVAQSPRYKIIEKRQSVAFWCNPISGHATLYWYQQILGQGPKLLIQFQNNGVVDDSQLPKDRFSAERLKGVDSTLKIQPAKLEDSAVYLCASSLDGTEAFFGQGTRLTVV.